The 12 T cell receptor beta chains listed next were all sequenced from one sample in a study of OX40 agonist ivuxolimab in advanced cancers. The method was immunoSEQ multiplex PCR; TCRdb's version includes in-frame clones alone and lacks a portion of them. The sample has around 57,000 clones; about nine tenths are singletons. This specimen was CD4+ or CD8+ T cells sorted from blood, taken in a trial of the OX40 agonist ivuxolimab. All receptors derive from an adult with an advanced solid tumor such as melanoma, head and neck, liver or kidney cancer.

The chain employs TRBV6-6 and TRBJ1-5, with TRBD1 matching over 8 bases. CDR3 size: 15 residues. V dropped 6 bases and J dropped 5; count of bases not matched to a gene: 9. CDR1 MNHNY and CDR2 SVGAGI come from the germline V gene (reference sequence). CDR3: CASSPDRVKYQPQHF. DNA for the CDR3: TGTGCCAGCAGCCCGGACAGGGTTAAGTATCAGCCCCAGCATTTT.

The J gene is TRBJ1-1, the V gene TRBV7-9, with TRBD1 identical over 10 bases. The germline V gene encodes CDR1 SEHNR and CDR2 FQNEAQ (reference sequence). The CDR3 spans 13 residues. V lost 3 bases, J lost 9 bases, and 4 bases stayed unmatched. Here the CDR3 reads CASSFPGQGQAFF. The CDR3 nucleotides read TGTGCCAGCAGCTTTCCGGGACAGGGGCAAGCTTTCTTT.

This chain links TRBV13 with TRBJ2-3; D unresolved. The CDR3 is made up of 12 amino acids. From germline, CDR1 is PRHDT and CDR2 FYEKMQ (reference sequence). The germline V and J ends were trimmed by 3 bases and 8 bases, with 9 bases remaining between them. CDR3 coding DNA: TGTGCCAGCAGCTTGGGTTGGGCTACGCAGTATTTT. Residues: CASSLGWATQYF. Variable domain in full (rest from reference TRBV13 and TRBJ2-3): AAGVIQSPRHLIKEKRETATLKCYPIPRHDTVYWYQQGPGQDPQFLISFYEKMQSDKGSIPDRFSAQQFSDYHSELNMSSLELGDSALYFCASSLGWATQYFGPGTRLTVL.

This chain connects TRBV7-3 to TRBJ2-3; D is ambiguous. V shed 5 bases and J shed 0 bases, with 6 bases lying between them. CDR1 SGHTA and CDR2 FQGTGA come from the germline V gene. There are 13 residues in the CDR3. DNA for the CDR3: TGTGCCAGCAGCGTTGATAGCACAGATACGCAGTATTTT. Its translation is CASSVDSTDTQYF.

V gene TRBV15 combines with J gene TRBJ2-5, with 7 nucleotides matching TRBD2. Germline V gene sequence: CDR1 LNHNV, CDR2 YYDKDF (reference sequence). This CDR3 comprises 14 residues. The V gene end was trimmed by 5 bases and the J gene end by 7 bases; junction bases not matched to a gene: 10. CDR3 protein: CATSPGYGGGTQYF. DNA of the CDR3: TGTGCCACCAGCCCGGGGTATGGGGGGGGGACCCAGTACTTC. Using reference TRBV15 and TRBJ2-5 for the parts outside the CDR3, the full variable domain is DAMVIQNPRYQVTQFGKPVTLSCSQTLNHNVMYWYQQKSSQAPKLLFHYYDKDFNNEADTPDNFQSRRPNTSFCFLDIRSPGLGDTAMYLCATSPGYGGGTQYFGPGTRLLVL.

The chain employs TRBV4-3 and TRBJ1-2; possible D gene TRBD1, 5 bases. Per germline, CDR1 LGHNA and CDR2 YSLEER. Trimming pared 0 bases from V and 4 bases from J, leaving 12 bases between. CDR3 size: 15 residues. CDR3 DNA: TGCGCCAGCAGCCAAGAGCAGGGACTCTTCTATGGCTACACCTTC. It translates to CASSQEQGLFYGYTF.

This chain links TRBV11-2 with TRBJ2-1; D might be TRBD2 (6 bases). The CDR3 is made up of 15 amino acids. Germline loops: CDR1 SGHAT, CDR2 FQNNGV. Deletions cut 5 bases from V and 9 bases from J, with 20 bases between. In nucleotides, the CDR3 is TGTGCCAGCAGCCCCTCGGTCCAGACGGAGGGTGAGCAGTTCTTC. It specifies CASSPSVQTEGEQFF.

The chain's CDR3 is CAWSFGAGVDTQYF. The CDR3 DNA reads TGTGCCTGGAGTTTCGGAGCGGGAGTGGATACGCAGTATTTT. The chain combines TRBV30 with TRBJ2-3; TRBD2 matches at 8 bases. Germline CDR1 reads GTSNPN; CDR2 reads SVGIG (reference sequence). Trimming removed 2 bases from V and 6 bases from J; junction bases left unmatched: 7. This CDR3 region has 14 residues.

The CDR3 DNA reads as TGTGCCTGGAGGGGGGTAGAGAATTCACCCCTCCACTTT. Amino acid sequence: CAWRGVENSPLHF. The chain links TRBV30 to TRBJ1-6, with a weak D call TRBD1 (5 bases). The V and J ends lost 3 bases and 7 bases respectively, with 10 bases between them. The germline V gene has CDR1 GTSNPN and CDR2 SVGIG (reference sequence). The CDR3 sequence is 13 residues long.

The chain combines TRBV11-3 with TRBJ2-2; D call uncertain. The CDR3 runs to 11 residues. V gave up 1 base and J gave up 8 bases, with 2 bases separating them. The germline CDR1 and CDR2 sequences are SGHNT and YENEEA. The CDR3 sequence is CASSLAGELFF. CDR3 nucleotides: TGTGCCAGCAGCTTAGCGGGGGAGCTGTTTTTT.

V gene TRBV6-1 combines with J gene TRBJ1-5; 7 bases are a match to TRBD1. Per the germline V gene, CDR1 is MNHNS and CDR2 is SASEGT. V lost 7 bases and J lost 4; bases outside the gene matches: 7. This CDR3 has 14 amino acids. The CDR3 DNA reads TGTGCCAGCAATGGACAGGCCTTTAATCAGCCCCAGCATTTT. Residues: CASNGQAFNQPQHF.

As concerns this clone: This sample includes further DNA sequences coding for the same CDR3. The chain has TRBV30 and TRBJ2-3, with D uncertain. Trimming removed 3 bases from V and 3 bases from J, with 16 bases in between. This CDR3 is 15 amino acids long. Germline CDR1 is GTSNPN and CDR2 is SVGIG (reference sequence). CDR3 nucleotides: TGTGCCTGGAGCTCGGGTAGCTCTTCGACAGATACGCAGTATTTT. Translation: CAWSSGSSSTDTQYF.